The 18 T cell receptor beta chains listed next were all sequenced from one sample in a study of CD8 T cells in Susac syndrome. An input of about 0.45 to 1 ug of RNA was subjected to reverse transcription using random hexamers. MiXCR, run by TCRdb on the immunoSEQ multiplex PCR reads, gives a single entry per CDR3 protein. The profile covers about 120,000 distinct CDR3 sequences, with around 93% appearing a single time and approximately 0.11% taken by the ten largest. Sample: CD8+ T cells from PBMCs. Receptor source: a human donor in good health.

This rearrangement joins TRBV28 to TRBJ2-1, with D tentatively TRBD1 (6 bases). This CDR3 contains 14 residues. The V and J ends lost 7 bases and 8 bases respectively, with 18 bases between them. Germline V gene sequence: CDR1 MDHEN, CDR2 SYDVKM. The CDR3 nucleotides read TGTGCCAGCACGGGTGGACAGTTTGGCGATGAGCAGTTCTTC. It yields the protein CASTGGQFGDEQFF.

The chain carries TRBV2 and TRBJ2-7; the D gene is possibly TRBD2 (5 bases). The CDR3 is 12 amino acids. Trimming took off 6 bases at V and 5 bases at J, with 11 bases between the two ends. CDR1 and CDR2 (germline): SNHLY, FYNNEI. The CDR3 is CASRRVLDEQYF. The DNA of the CDR3 is TGTGCCAGCAGGAGGGTTTTGGACGAGCAGTACTTC.

This chain uses TRBV5-4 with TRBJ1-2; TRBD1 might be the D (5 bases). The germline V and J ends were trimmed by 2 bases and 6 bases, with 14 bases remaining between them. Germline loops: CDR1 SGHNT, CDR2 YYREEE (reference sequence). The CDR3 is made up of 14 amino acids. The CDR3 bases are TGTGCCAGCAGCTTCCAGGGCGTTCGTCATGGCTACACCTTC. Translated: CASSFQGVRHGYTF.

This chain's CDR3 is CASRPGQLTYEQYF. The CDR3 DNA sequence: TGTGCCAGCAGGCCGGGACAGCTGACCTACGAGCAGTACTTC. This chain connects TRBV27 to TRBJ2-7; TRBD1 matches at 7 bases. The CDR3 has 14 residues. From germline, CDR1 is MNHEY and CDR2 SMNVEV (reference sequence). The V segment lost 6 bases and the J segment 2 bases; nucleotides outside the gene matches: 7.

The CDR3 here is CASSVSQGFVYEQYF. In DNA, the CDR3 is TGTGCCAGCAGCGTAAGCCAAGGGTTCGTTTACGAGCAGTACTTC. The chain couples TRBV7-8 to TRBJ2-7; D is uncertain. Germline V gene sequence: CDR1 SGHVS, CDR2 FQNEAQ. The V end lost 5 bases, the J end lost 4 bases, and 18 bases lay between the germline ends. The CDR3 spans 15 residues.

CDR3 coding DNA: TGTGCCAGCAGCTTGAATCCAGGGGCGAACACTGAAGCTTTCTTT. Amino acid sequence: CASSLNPGANTEAFF. V and J are TRBV7-6 and TRBJ1-1, with a possible D match to TRBD1 (6 bases). The CDR3 is 15 amino acids. CDR1 is SGHVS and CDR2 is FNYEAQ in the germline V gene. Trimming pared 3 bases from V and 1 base from J, leaving 12 bases between. The variable domain in full, completed from reference TRBV7-6 and TRBJ1-1, reads GAGVSQSPRYKVTKRGQDVALRCDPISGHVSLYWYRQALGQGPEFLTYFNYEAQQDKSGLPNDRFSAERPEGSISTLTIQRTEQRDSAMYRCASSLNPGANTEAFFGQGTRLTVV.

The chain employs TRBV2 and TRBJ1-3; unclear D gene. Germline V gives CDR1 SNHLY, CDR2 FYNNEI. The CDR3 totals 12 residues. Trimming removed 3 bases from V and 2 bases from J, with 2 bases in between. CDR3: CASSDPGNTIYF. CDR3 sequence (DNA): TGTGCCAGCAGTGACCCTGGAAACACCATATATTTT.

The chain recombines TRBV20-1 with TRBJ1-2, with TRBD1 matching 8 bases. V shed 6 bases, J shed 6 bases, and the junction held 12 bases outside the gene matches. CDR3 size: 14 residues. Germline-derived CDR1 and CDR2 are DFQATT and SNEGSKA (reference sequence). The CDR3 sequence is CSADNRGSRNGYTF. The CDR3 region has the DNA TGCAGTGCCGACAACAGGGGGAGTCGGAATGGCTACACCTTC.

The rearrangement uses TRBV20-1 and TRBJ2-5, with D uncertain. Germline V CDR1 and CDR2: DFQATT, SNEGSKA (reference sequence). The V gene lost 0 bases and the J gene lost 2 bases, with 7 bases spanning the gap. The CDR3 is made up of 13 amino acids. CDR3 in amino acids: CSAREPPQETQYF. The CDR3 DNA is TGCAGTGCTAGAGAACCACCACAAGAGACCCAGTACTTC.

The gene calls are TRBV7-9 and TRBJ1-2; the D gene is possibly TRBD1 (5 bases). This CDR3 region has 15 residues. Trimming shortened V by 1 base and J by 2 bases, and 11 bases separated the two germline ends. Germline loops: CDR1 SEHNR, CDR2 FQNEAQ (reference sequence). CDR3 coding DNA: TGTGCCAGCAGCTTAGTTCGGGGGACCAACTATGGCTACACCTTC. Translation gives CASSLVRGTNYGYTF.

The J gene is TRBJ2-7, the V gene TRBV5-1, with D perhaps assigned TRBD1 or TRBD2 (5 bases each). Trimming cost V 1 base and J 3 bases, with 17 bases left between them. Germline assignment: CDR1 SGHRS and CDR2 YFSETQ. The CDR3 extends over 16 amino acids. In nucleotides, the CDR3 is TGCGCCAGCAGCTTGAGTGGGACGGCCCTTTACTACGAGCAGTACTTC. Translated: CASSLSGTALYYEQYF.

The chain joins TRBV18 to TRBJ2-6, with 8 bases that match TRBD1. CDR1 KGHSH and CDR2 LQKENI come from the germline V gene. This CDR3 has 18 amino acids. V shed 0 bases and J 0 bases; nucleotides not matched to a gene: 4. The CDR3 spells CASSPPGQVLSGANVLTF. CDR3 sequence (DNA): TGTGCCAGCTCACCACCGGGACAGGTGCTCTCTGGGGCCAACGTCCTGACTTTC.

The chain couples TRBV29-1 to TRBJ1-5, with TRBD1 as a possible D gene (5 bases). The length of the CDR3 is 12 residues. V was shortened by 7 bases and J by 4 bases, with 11 bases between the two germline ends. The V gene's germline CDR1 is SQVTM and CDR2 ANQGSEA. For the CDR3, the DNA is TGCAGCGCCAGGGTTTCAAATCAGCCCCAGCATTTT. Its protein product is CSARVSNQPQHF.

The chain has TRBV7-2 and TRBJ1-5; 9 nucleotides match TRBD1. V was pared by 5 bases and J by 4 bases, with 6 bases of the junction left unmatched. The length of the CDR3 is 15 residues. Germline V CDR1 and CDR2: SGHTA, FQGNSA. The chain's CDR3 is CASSVDRGFNQPQHF. The CDR3 coding sequence is TGTGCCAGCAGCGTGGACAGGGGTTTTAATCAGCCCCAGCATTTT.

This clonotype was seen a handful of times. The J gene is TRBJ2-5, the V gene TRBV7-2; D remains unclear. Trimming took off 5 bases at V and 5 bases at J, with 9 bases between the two ends. Germline loops: CDR1 SGHTA, CDR2 FQGNSA. This CDR3 region has 12 residues. The CDR3 DNA reads TGTGCCAGCAGCCCCGGACCGGAGACCCAGTACTTC. Its translation is CASSPGPETQYF. Filled out from reference TRBV7-2 and TRBJ2-5, the complete variable domain reads GAGVSQSPSNKVTEKGKDVELRCDPISGHTALYWYRQSLGQGLEFLIYFQGNSAPDKSGLPSDRFSAERTGGSVSTLTIQRTQQEDSAVYLCASSPGPETQYFGPGTRLLVL.

V is TRBV20-1 and J is TRBJ1-5; 8 positions agree with TRBD1. V shed 3 bases, J shed 5 bases, and the junction held 6 bases outside the gene matches. CDR3 length: 14 amino acids. Germline CDR1 is DFQATT and CDR2 is SNEGSKA (reference sequence). CDR3 sequence reads: CSASRQGRHQPQHF. The CDR3 coding sequence is TGCAGTGCTAGCCGACAGGGGAGGCATCAGCCCCAGCATTTT.

The J gene is TRBJ2-2, the V gene TRBV20-1; D not resolved. Germline V gene sequence: CDR1 DFQATT, CDR2 SNEGSKA (reference sequence). The V end lost 1 base, the J end lost 2 bases, and 8 bases lay between the germline ends. The CDR3 loop spans 14 amino acids. The CDR3 bases are TGCAGTGCTAGAGCGGGCGTTAACACCGGGGAGCTGTTTTTT. It codes for CSARAGVNTGELFF.

The V gene is TRBV2, the J gene TRBJ2-7; D not certain. Germline-derived CDR1 and CDR2 are SNHLY and FYNNEI. Deletions cut 7 bases from V and 0 bases from J, with 22 bases between. This CDR3 region has 17 residues. The CDR3 DNA follows: TGTGCCAGCACCCCGAGAAAGGTCCCTTCGGGCTCCTACGAGCAGTACTTC. It yields the protein CASTPRKVPSGSYEQYF.